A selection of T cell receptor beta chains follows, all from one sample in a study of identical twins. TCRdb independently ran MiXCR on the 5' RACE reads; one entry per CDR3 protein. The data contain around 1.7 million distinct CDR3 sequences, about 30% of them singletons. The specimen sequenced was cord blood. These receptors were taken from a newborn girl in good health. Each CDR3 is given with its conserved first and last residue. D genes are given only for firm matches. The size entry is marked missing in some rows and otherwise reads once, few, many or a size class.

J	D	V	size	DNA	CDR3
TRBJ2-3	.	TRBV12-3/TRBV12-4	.	TGTGCCAGCAGCCGCCTTCGGGCAGGCACAGATACGCAGTATTTT	CASSRLRAGTDTQYF
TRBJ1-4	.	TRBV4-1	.	TGCGCCAGCAGCCAAGTTGGGGGGCTAGGTAATGAAAAACTGTTTTTT	CASSQVGGLGNEKLFF
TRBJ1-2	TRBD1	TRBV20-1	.	TGCAGTGCTGGACGGGGACAGGGAACCTATGGCTACACCTTC	CSAGRGQGTYGYTF
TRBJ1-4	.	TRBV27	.	TGTGCCAGCAGTTTAGGGGGCGAGGTGACTAATGAAAAACTGTTTTTT	CASSLGGEVTNEKLFF
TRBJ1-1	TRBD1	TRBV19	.	TGTGCCAGTAGCCGGGACAGGGACTATGCGGAAGCTTTCTTT	CASSRDRDYAEAFF
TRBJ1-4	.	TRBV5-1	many	TGTGCCAGCAGCTTGGGGGAATCCGAAAAACTGTTTTTT	CASSLGESEKLFF
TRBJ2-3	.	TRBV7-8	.	TGTGCCAGCAGGCAGGCGAGGGGTGGAGATACGCAGTATTTT	CASRQARGGDTQYF
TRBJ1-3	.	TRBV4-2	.	TGTGCCAGCACCAAGGGTGATGGAAACACCATATATTTT	CASTKGDGNTIYF
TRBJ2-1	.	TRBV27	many	TGTGCCAGCAGTTTTTATTGGGGTGCCGACAATGAGCAGTTCTTC	CASSFYWGADNEQFF
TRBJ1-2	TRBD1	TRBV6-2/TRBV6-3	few	TGTGCCAGCAGAATCGACAGGGTCGACTATGGCTACACCTTC	CASRIDRVDYGYTF
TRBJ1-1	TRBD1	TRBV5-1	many	TGTGCCAGCAGTTTGACAGGGATGAACACTGAAGCTTTCTTT	CASSLTGMNTEAFF
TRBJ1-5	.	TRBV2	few	TGTGCCAGCAGTGTAAACAGGGAATCCAATCAGCCCCAGCATTTT	CASSVNRESNQPQHF
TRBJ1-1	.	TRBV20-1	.	TGCAGTGCTACTGACAGTTTGAACACTGAAGCTTTCTTT	CSATDSLNTEAFF
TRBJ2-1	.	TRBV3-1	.	TGTGCCAGCAGCCAAGATGTAGCCGCCAGCTCCTACAATGAGCAGTTCTTC	CASSQDVAASSYNEQFF
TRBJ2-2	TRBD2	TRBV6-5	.	TGTGCCAGCAGCTCCTCCATGGGACTAGTACCCGGGGAGCTGTTTTTT	CASSSSMGLVPGELFF
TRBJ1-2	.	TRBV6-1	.	TGTGCCAGCAGGAAGCGCGCAGTGGCTACGGGGGGCTACACCTTC	CASRKRAVATGGYTF
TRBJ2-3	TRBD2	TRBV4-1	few	TGCGCCAGCAGCCAAGATGACGGGAGGGCGGGAGATACGCAGTATTTT	CASSQDDGRAGDTQYF
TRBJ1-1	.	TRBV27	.	TGTGCCAGCAGTACCTCAGCAGGGCCGAACACTGAAGCTTTCTTT	CASSTSAGPNTEAFF
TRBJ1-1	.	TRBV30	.	TGTGCCTGGAGTGTACAATGGTACACTGAAGCTTTCTTT	CAWSVQWYTEAFF
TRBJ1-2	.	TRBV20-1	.	TGCAGTGCAGATTTGCGGTTTAACTATGGCTACACCTTC	CSADLRFNYGYTF
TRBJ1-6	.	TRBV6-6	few	TGTGCCAGCAGTTACTCGGGACAAGCCTATAATTCACCCCTCCACTTT	CASSYSGQAYNSPLHF
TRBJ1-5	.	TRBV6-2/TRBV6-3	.	TGTGCCAGCAGTTCCCCTCGACGGGGATGGGCCCAGCATTTT	CASSSPRRGWAQHF
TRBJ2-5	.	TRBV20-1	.	TGCAGTGCTAGAGATCCGTTGGGGGGCAAGGGGACCCAGTACTTC	CSARDPLGGKGTQYF
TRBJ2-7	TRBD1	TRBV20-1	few	TGCAGTGCTAGAGATCTTAAGGACAGGGGAGACTACGAGCAGTACTTC	CSARDLKDRGDYEQYF
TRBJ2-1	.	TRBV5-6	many	TGTGCCAGCAGCCTATTGACGGGATCCTACAATGAGCAGTTCTTC	CASSLLTGSYNEQFF
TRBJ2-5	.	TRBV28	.	TGTGCCAGCTCAAATCATCTAGGGGGGGAGACCCAGTACTTC	CASSNHLGGETQYF
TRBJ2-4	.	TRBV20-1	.	TGCAGTGCTAGAGATCCCCCCGCTACGGCCAAAAACATTCAGTACTTC	CSARDPPATAKNIQYF
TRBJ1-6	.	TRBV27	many	TGTGCCAGCGGCTTATTCCCCGAAAATTCACCCCTCCACTTT	CASGLFPENSPLHF
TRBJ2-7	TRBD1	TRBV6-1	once	TGTGCCAGCAGTGTCCGGGACAGGACCTACGAGCAGTACTTC	CASSVRDRTYEQYF
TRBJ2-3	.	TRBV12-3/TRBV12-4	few	TGTGCCAGCAGTTTTTCTCCCTGGGGGGCTAGCACAGATACGCAGTATTTT	CASSFSPWGASTDTQYF
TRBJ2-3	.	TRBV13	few	TGTGCCAGCAGCCGGCGACGGGTTAGCACAGATACGCAGTATTTT	CASSRRRVSTDTQYF
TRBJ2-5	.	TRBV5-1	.	TGCGCCAGCAGCTTGGTGGGCGTAGGGCAGCCCCGGTTTTGGCAGTACTTC	CASSLVGVGQPRFWQYF
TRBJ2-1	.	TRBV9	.	TGTGCCAGCAGCGTATTCCGGGCTACTTACAATGAGCAGTTCTTC	CASSVFRATYNEQFF
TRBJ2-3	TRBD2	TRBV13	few	TGTGCCAGCAGCCCACAACTAGCGGGGGGGCCCACAGATACGCAGTATTTT	CASSPQLAGGPTDTQYF
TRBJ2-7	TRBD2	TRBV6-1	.	TGTGCCAGCAGTGAAGCGAATACCGGGACTAGCGGGAACGAGCAGTACTTC	CASSEANTGTSGNEQYF
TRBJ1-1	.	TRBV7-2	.	TGTGCCAGCAGCTTAGTCGTGGAAATGGCTGAAGCTTTCTTT	CASSLVVEMAEAFF
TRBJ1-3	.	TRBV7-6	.	TGTGCCAGCGGATCCGCTCCGGGAGGAAACACCATATATTTT	CASGSAPGGNTIYF
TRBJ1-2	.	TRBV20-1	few	TGCAGTGCTAGAGAGTCAGGGACTCCGGATGGCTACACCTTC	CSARESGTPDGYTF
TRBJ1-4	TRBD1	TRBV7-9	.	TGTGCCAGCAGCTTGACGCGGAGACAGGGAGGGGGTGAAAAACTGTTTTTT	CASSLTRRQGGGEKLFF
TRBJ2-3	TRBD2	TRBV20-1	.	TGCAGTGCTAGAGATGGGGGACTAGCGGGAGGGCCGGGGGATACGCAGTATTTT	CSARDGGLAGGPGDTQYF